The source of this T cell receptor (beta chain) is a study of blood T cell repertoires in COVID-19. Study at large: T cells, B-cell-depleted T cells, or PBMCs supplied cDNA or gDNA.

This CDR3 is 15 amino acids long. Germline V gene sequence: CDR1 LGHNA, CDR2 YSLEER. V gave up 0 bases and J gave up 8 bases, with 16 bases separating them. Here immunoSEQ multiplex PCR was the method, and the copy in TCRdb shows in-frame clones only, minus some. There are around 110,000 clones in the sample; about three quarters occur only once, and around 4.4% lies in the top ten. Material: peripheral blood. This clonotype was obtained from a man in his 70s with acute or convalescent COVID-19. The chain employs TRBV4-3 and TRBJ1-1; tentative D call: TRBD1 (5 bases). CDR3 in amino acids: CASSQDPRALREAFF. DNA of the CDR3: TGCGCCAGCAGCCAAGATCCCAGGGCCCTTAGGGAAGCTTTCTTT.